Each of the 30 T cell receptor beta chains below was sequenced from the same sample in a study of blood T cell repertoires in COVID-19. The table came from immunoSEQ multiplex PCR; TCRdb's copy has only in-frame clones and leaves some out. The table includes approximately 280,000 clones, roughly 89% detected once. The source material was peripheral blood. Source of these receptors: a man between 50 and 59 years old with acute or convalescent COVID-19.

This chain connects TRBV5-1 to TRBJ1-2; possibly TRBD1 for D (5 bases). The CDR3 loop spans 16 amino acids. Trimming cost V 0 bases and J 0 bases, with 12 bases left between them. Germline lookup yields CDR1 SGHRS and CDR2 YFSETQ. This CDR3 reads CASSLAIGTPNYGYTF. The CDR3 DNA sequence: TGCGCCAGCAGCTTGGCCATAGGGACTCCTAACTATGGCTACACCTTC.

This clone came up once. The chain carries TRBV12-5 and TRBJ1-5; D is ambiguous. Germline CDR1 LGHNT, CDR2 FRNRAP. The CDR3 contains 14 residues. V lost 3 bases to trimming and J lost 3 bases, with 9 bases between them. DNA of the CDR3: TGTGCTAGTGGTTTTAGAAGTTCCAATCAGCCCCAGCATTTT. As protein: CASGFRSSNQPQHF.

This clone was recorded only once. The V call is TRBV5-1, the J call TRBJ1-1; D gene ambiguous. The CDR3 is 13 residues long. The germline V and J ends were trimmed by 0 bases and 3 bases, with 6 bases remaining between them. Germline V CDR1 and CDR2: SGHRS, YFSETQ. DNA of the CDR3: TGCGCCAGCAGCTTGGCCCAGGACACTGAAGCTTTCTTT. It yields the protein CASSLAQDTEAFF.

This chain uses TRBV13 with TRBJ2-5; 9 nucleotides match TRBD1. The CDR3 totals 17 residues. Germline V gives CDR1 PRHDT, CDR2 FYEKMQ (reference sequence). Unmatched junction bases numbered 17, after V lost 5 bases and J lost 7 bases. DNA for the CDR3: TGTGCCAGCAGCCCTAGATCGCAGACAGGGGGGGCCGCGACCCAGTACTTC. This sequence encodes CASSPRSQTGGAATQYF. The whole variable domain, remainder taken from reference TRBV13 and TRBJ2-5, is AAGVIQSPRHLIKEKRETATLKCYPIPRHDTVYWYQQGPGQDPQFLISFYEKMQSDKGSIPDRFSAQQFSDYHSELNMSSLELGDSALYFCASSPRSQTGGAATQYFGPGTRLLVL.

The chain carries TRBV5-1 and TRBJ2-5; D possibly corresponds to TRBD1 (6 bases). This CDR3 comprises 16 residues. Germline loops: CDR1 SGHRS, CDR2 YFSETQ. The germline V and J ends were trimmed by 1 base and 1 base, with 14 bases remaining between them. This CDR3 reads CASSLSKGTFQETQYF. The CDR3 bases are TGCGCCAGCAGCTTGTCAAAAGGGACATTCCAAGAGACCCAGTACTTC.

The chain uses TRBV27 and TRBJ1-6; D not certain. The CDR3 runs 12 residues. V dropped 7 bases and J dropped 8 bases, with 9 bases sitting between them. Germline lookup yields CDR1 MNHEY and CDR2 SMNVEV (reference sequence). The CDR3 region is CASTIGHSPLHF. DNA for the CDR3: TGTGCCAGCACAATTGGGCATTCACCCCTCCACTTT.

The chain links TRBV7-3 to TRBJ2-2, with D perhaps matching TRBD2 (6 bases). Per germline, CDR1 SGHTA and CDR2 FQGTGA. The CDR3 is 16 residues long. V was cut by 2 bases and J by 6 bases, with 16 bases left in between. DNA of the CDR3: TGTGCCAGCAGCTTAGAGGCGGGGCGAGGGGCCGGGGAGCTGTTTTTT. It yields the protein CASSLEAGRGAGELFF.

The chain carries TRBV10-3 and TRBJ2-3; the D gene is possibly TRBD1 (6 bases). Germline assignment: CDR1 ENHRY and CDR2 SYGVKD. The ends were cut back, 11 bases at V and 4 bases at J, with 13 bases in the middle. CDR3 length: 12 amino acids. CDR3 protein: CASMGAADTQYF. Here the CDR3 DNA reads TGTGCCTCCATGGGGGCGGCAGATACGCAGTATTTT.

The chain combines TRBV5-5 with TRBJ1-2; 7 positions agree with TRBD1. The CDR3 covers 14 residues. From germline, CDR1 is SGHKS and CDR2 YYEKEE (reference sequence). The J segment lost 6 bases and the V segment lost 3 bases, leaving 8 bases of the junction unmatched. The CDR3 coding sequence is TGTGCCAGCAGCTCCCCAACAGGGGTTCATGGCTACACCTTC. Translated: CASSSPTGVHGYTF. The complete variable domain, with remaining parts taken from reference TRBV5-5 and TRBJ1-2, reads DAGVTQSPTHLIKTRGQQVTLRCSPISGHKSVSWYQQVLGQGPQFIFQYYEKEERGRGNFPDRFSARQFPNYSSELNVNALLLGDSALYLCASSSPTGVHGYTFGSGTRLTVV.

CDR3 DNA: TGTGCCAGTAGACTTCGACAGGGAGGATCCTACGAGCAGTACTTC. This codes for CASRLRQGGSYEQYF. V and J are TRBV19 and TRBJ2-7; D is perhaps TRBD1 (7 bases). The CDR3 consists of 15 residues. Germline V gene sequence: CDR1 LNHDA, CDR2 SQIVND (reference sequence). V dropped 6 bases and J dropped 1 base, with 16 bases sitting between them.

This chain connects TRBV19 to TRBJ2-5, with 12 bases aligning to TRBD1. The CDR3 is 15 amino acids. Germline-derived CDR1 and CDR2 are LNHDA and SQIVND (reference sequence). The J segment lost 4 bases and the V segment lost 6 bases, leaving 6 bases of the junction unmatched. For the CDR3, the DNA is TGTGCCAGTAGCTCGGGACAGGGGGCAGGAGAGACCCAGTACTTC. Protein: CASSSGQGAGETQYF.

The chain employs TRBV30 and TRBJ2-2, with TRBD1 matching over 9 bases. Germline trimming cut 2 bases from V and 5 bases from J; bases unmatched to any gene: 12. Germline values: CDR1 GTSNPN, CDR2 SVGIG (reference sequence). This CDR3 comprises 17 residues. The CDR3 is CAWSYPGQGRRTGELFF. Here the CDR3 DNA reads TGTGCCTGGAGTTACCCGGGACAGGGAAGAAGAACCGGGGAGCTGTTTTTT.

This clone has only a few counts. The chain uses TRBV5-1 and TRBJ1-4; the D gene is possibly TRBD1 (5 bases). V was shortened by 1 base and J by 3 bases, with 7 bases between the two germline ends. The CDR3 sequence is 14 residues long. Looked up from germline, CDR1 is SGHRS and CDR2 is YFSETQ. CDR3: CASSLRQPNEKLFF. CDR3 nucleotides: TGCGCCAGCAGCTTGAGACAGCCTAATGAAAAACTGTTTTTT.

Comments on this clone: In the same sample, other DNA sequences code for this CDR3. CDR3 sequence: CASSPREGLNTEAFF. DNA for the CDR3: TGCGCCAGCAGCCCGAGGGAGGGGTTGAACACTGAAGCTTTCTTT. The chain couples TRBV5-1 to TRBJ1-1; TRBD1 might be the D (5 bases). This CDR3 region has 15 residues. Trimming left V 4 bases short and J 0 bases short, with 13 bases between. Germline CDR1 reads SGHRS; CDR2 reads YFSETQ.

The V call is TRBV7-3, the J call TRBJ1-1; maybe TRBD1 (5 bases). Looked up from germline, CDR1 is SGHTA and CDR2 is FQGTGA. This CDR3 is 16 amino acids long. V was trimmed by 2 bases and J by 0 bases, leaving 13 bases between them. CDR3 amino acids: CASSLGGTPMNTEAFF. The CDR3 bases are TGTGCCAGCAGCTTAGGGGGGACCCCAATGAACACTGAAGCTTTCTTT.

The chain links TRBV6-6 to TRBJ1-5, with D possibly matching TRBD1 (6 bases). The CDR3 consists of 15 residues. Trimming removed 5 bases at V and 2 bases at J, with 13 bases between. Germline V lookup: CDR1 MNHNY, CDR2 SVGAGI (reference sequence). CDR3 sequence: CASSTTGSGNQPQHF. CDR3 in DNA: TGTGCCAGCAGTACCACAGGGTCGGGCAATCAGCCCCAGCATTTT.

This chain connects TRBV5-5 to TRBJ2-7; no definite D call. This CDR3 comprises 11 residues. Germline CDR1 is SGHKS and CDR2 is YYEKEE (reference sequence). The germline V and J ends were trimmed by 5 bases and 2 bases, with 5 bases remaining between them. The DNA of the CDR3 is TGTGCCAGCAGGGCCACCTACGAGCAGTACTTC. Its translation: CASRATYEQYF.

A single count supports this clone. CDR3 coding DNA: TGTGCCAGCAGCCGGGACAGAGACTACGAGCAGTACTTC. Translating it yields CASSRDRDYEQYF. This sequence joins TRBV6-5 and TRBJ2-7; TRBD1 agrees at 7 bases. The V gene's germline CDR1 is MNHEY and CDR2 SVGAGI. The CDR3 sequence is 13 residues long. The V segment lost 6 bases and the J segment 3 bases; nucleotides outside the gene matches: 5.

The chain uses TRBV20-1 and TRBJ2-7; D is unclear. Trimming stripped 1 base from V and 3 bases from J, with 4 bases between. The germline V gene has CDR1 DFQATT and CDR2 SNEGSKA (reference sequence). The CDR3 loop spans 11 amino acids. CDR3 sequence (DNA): TGCAGTGCTAGAGTCAGCTACGAGCAGTACTTC. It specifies CSARVSYEQYF.

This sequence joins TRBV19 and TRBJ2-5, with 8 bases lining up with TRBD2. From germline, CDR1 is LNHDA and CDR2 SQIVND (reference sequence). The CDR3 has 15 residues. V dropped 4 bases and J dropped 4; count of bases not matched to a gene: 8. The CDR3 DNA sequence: TGTGCCAGTAGTACTTTCGTCGGGGGGGGAGAGACCCAGTACTTC. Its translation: CASSTFVGGGETQYF.

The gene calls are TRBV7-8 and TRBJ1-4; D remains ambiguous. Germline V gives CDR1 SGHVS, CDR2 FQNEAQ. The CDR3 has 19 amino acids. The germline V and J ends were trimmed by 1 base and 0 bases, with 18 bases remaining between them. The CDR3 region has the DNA TGTGCCAGCAGCTTAGGAATACCAGATTATTATGCAACTAATGAAAAACTGTTTTTT. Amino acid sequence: CASSLGIPDYYATNEKLFF.

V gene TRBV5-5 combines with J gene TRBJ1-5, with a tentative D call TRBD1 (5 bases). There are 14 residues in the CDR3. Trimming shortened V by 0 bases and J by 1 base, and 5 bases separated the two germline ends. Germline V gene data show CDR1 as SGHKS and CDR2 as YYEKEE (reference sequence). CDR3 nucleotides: TGTGCCAGCAGCTTGGGACAGAGCAATCAGCCCCAGCATTTT. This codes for CASSLGQSNQPQHF.

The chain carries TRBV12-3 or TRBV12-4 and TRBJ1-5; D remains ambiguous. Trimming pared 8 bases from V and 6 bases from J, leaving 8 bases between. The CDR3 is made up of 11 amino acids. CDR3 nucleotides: TGTGCCAGCTCCCGCGGTCAGCCCCAGCATTTT. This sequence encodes CASSRGQPQHF.

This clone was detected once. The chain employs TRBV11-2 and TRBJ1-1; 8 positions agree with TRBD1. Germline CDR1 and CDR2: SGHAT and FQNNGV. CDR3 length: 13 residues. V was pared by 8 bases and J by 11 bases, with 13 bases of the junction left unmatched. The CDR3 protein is CASRGQEEFEAFF. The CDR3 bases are TGTGCCAGCCGGGGACAGGAGGAGTTCGAGGCTTTCTTT.

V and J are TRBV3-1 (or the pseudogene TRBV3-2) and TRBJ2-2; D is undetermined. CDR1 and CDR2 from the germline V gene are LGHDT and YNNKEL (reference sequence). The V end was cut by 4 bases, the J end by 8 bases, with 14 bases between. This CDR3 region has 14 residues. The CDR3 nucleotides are TGTGCCAGCAGCCCAATGACCGGAGAAGGGGAGCTGTTTTTT. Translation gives CASSPMTGEGELFF.

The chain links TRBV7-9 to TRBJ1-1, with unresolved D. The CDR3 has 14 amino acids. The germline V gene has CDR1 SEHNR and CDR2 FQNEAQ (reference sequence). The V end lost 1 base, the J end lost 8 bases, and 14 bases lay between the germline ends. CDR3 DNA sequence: TGTGCCAGCAGCTTAGAAGGTGGAGGGTTGGAAGCTTTCTTT. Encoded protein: CASSLEGGGLEAFF.

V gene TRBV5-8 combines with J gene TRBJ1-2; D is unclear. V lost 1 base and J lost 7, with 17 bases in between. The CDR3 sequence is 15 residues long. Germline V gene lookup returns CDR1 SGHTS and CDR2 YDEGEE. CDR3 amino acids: CASSLSGGRGFGYTF. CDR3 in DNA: TGTGCCAGCAGCTTGTCGGGAGGGCGAGGGTTTGGCTACACCTTC.

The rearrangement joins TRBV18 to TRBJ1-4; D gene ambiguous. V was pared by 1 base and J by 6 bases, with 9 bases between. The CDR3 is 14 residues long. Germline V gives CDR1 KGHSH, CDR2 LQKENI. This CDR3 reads CASSPLGWDEKLFF. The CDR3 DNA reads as TGTGCCAGCTCACCACTCGGGTGGGATGAAAAACTGTTTTTT.

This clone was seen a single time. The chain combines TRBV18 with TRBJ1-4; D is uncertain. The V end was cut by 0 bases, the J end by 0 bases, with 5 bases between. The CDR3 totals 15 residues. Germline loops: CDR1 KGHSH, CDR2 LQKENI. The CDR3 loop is CASSPPPATNEKLFF. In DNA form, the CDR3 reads TGTGCCAGCTCACCACCTCCGGCAACTAATGAAAAACTGTTTTTT.

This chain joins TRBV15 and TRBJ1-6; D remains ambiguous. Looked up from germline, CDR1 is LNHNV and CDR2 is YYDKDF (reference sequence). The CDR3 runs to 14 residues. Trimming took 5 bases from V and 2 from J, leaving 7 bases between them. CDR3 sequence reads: CATSAGTYNSPLHF. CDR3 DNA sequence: TGTGCCACCAGCGCGGGGACCTATAATTCACCCCTCCACTTT.